This is a list of T cell receptor beta chains from one sample in a study of hypomethylating agent response in myelodysplastic syndrome. TCRdb keeps only in-frame clones here, not all; method: immunoSEQ multiplex PCR. This table has approximately 4,500 clones, less than 85% appearing once. Sample: bone marrow, taken before or after starting hypomethylating agent treatment for myelodysplastic syndrome (not recorded which). The receptor set was obtained from a human donor with myelodysplastic syndrome. Each CDR3 is given with its conserved first and last residue. The D gene is left open where the match is weak. Clone size is shown for a subset of rows, as once, few, many or a class of expanded clone.

cdr3_nt cdr3_aa j_call cdr3_length v_call d_call clone_size
TGCGCCAGCAGTCACCTCGGGACAGACCCCAATGAAAAACTGTTTTTT CASSHLGTDPNEKLFF TRBJ1-4 16 TRBV23-1 TRBD1 NA
TGTGCCAGCAGTCCGATCAGGGGCAGGAGTGCAGATACGCAGTATTTT CASSPIRGRSADTQYF TRBJ2-3 16 TRBV27 NA NA
TGTGCCAGCAGCTCCAGAACTTTGAACACTGAAGCTTTCTTT CASSSRTLNTEAFF TRBJ1-1 14 TRBV7-6 NA NA
TGTGCCAGCAGCCCCCAGGGGCAAATTATAGAGACCCAGTACTTC CASSPQGQIIETQYF TRBJ2-5 15 TRBV7-2 NA NA
TGTGCCAGTAGCATCCGGGGAGTTCGGGGATACAATGAGCAGTTCTTC CASSIRGVRGYNEQFF TRBJ2-1 16 TRBV19 NA NA
TGTGCCAGTACCCAGCGGGGGACCCAAAACATTCAGTACTTC CASTQRGTQNIQYF TRBJ2-4 14 TRBV19 TRBD2 NA
TGTGCCAGCAGTGTCTTCGGAGGGGGAGAGACCCAGTACTTC CASSVFGGGETQYF TRBJ2-5 14 TRBV28 NA NA
TGTGCCAGTATCAATACCGGGACTCCCGGCCTATACAATGAGCAGTTCTTC CASINTGTPGLYNEQFF TRBJ2-1 17 TRBV19 NA NA
TGTGCCAGCTCACCACGGGTCGTGGATACGCAGTATTTT CASSPRVVDTQYF TRBJ2-3 13 TRBV18 NA NA
TGTGCCAGCAGTTGGAGGGACAGCGGCGAGCAGTACTTC CASSWRDSGEQYF TRBJ2-7 13 TRBV6-5 NA NA
TGTGCCAGCAGTTTAAGGGAGACCCAGTACTTC CASSLRETQYF TRBJ2-5 11 TRBV28 NA large
TGCGCCAGCAGCTTGGGGGGACAGGGGTTCAACGAGCAGTACTTC CASSLGGQGFNEQYF TRBJ2-7 15 TRBV5-1 TRBD1 NA
TGTGCCAGCAGCTTGGTTCGGCCGTTGGACACTGAAGCTTTCTTT CASSLVRPLDTEAFF TRBJ1-1 15 TRBV5-6 NA NA
TGTGCCAGCAGCTTAGCATGGGGGAACTCCTACGAGCAGTACTTC CASSLAWGNSYEQYF TRBJ2-7 15 TRBV11-2 NA NA
TGTGCAAGTCGCTTAGCGCTAGTGGGACTGGCCTCCTACGAGCAGTACTTC CASRLALVGLASYEQYF TRBJ2-7 17 TRBV12-2 NA NA